This TCR beta chain was found in a study of T-cell reconstitution after alpha-beta-depleted transplantation in children. Many counts were recorded for this clonotype. Its cognate antigen is unknown. The V and J ends lost 0 bases and 10 bases respectively, with 13 bases between them. This CDR3 spans 15 amino acids. The germline gives CDR1 LGHNA, CDR2 YNFKEQ. Study outcomes and limitations: Reportedly, roughly two months post-transplant, alpha-beta T cells arose from several hundred expanded graft clones.

Preparation of the TCRbeta library was carried out with unique molecular identifiers. TCRdb recomputed calls from the PCR reads with MiXCR, one row per CDR3 protein. Of 400,000 to 450,000 distinct CDR3 sequences listed, approximately 42% are singletons. V and J are TRBV4-2 and TRBJ1-6; D unresolved. The material was PBMCs, obtained before TCRalphabeta/CD19-depleted stem cell transplant. The TCR originated in a girl aged 2 to 10 with aplastic anemia, due to receive a stem cell transplant. CDR3 nucleotide sequence: TGTGCCAGCAGCCAAGATGGGATAGGAGAATCACCCCTCCACTTT. As protein: CASSQDGIGESPLHF.